Shown below are 12 T cell receptor beta chains from a single sample sequenced in a study of T cells in Graves' hyperthyroidism and ophthalmopathy. The investigators amplified TCR beta CDR3 regions from RNA transcripts. The primer set for the first-round RT-PCR of the TCR CDR3 was HTBI. TCRdb analysed the multiplex PCR reads with MiXCR anew, one entry per CDR3 protein. The sample carries fewer than 700,000 distinct CDR3 sequences, more than 15% recorded once. The sequenced sample consisted of blood. The origin of the receptors is a woman between 18 and 30 years old with Graves' ophthalmopathy.

This clonotype was seen more than once but under ten times. The chain is built from TRBV7-9 and TRBJ1-2; 9 nucleotides align to TRBD1. CDR1 is SEHNR, CDR2 FQNEAQ, per germline (reference sequence). The V segment lost 5 bases and the J segment 7 bases; nucleotides outside the gene matches: 11. The CDR3 contains 15 residues. CDR3 sequence (DNA): TGTGCCAGCAGCCCTCCTACAGGGGGCTATCCTGGCTACACCTTC. Its protein product is CASSPPTGGYPGYTF.

This clonotype was recorded at least ten times. The J gene is TRBJ1-2, the V gene TRBV10-3; TRBD1 agrees at 9 bases. Germline V gene data show CDR1 as ENHRY and CDR2 as SYGVKD. J was trimmed by 6 bases and V by 2 bases; bases with no gene match: 10. The CDR3 runs to 16 residues. The CDR3 spells CAISETLTGGRDGYTF. CDR3 DNA: TGTGCCATCAGTGAGACACTCACAGGGGGCCGGGATGGCTACACCTTC.

This clonotype came up a few times. A much bigger clone sits one base away, suggesting this may be a read error. The chain couples TRBV10-3 to TRBJ2-7, with D unresolved. Germline V lookup: CDR1 ENHRY, CDR2 SYGVKD. The CDR3 runs 12 residues. The CDR3: CAISEESYGQYF. The CDR3 region has the DNA TGTGCCATCAGTGAGGAGTCCTACGGGCAGTACTTC.

The sample holds many counts of this clonotype. The rearrangement links TRBV2 to TRBJ1-1; D is ambiguous. Germline CDR1 and CDR2: SNHLY and FYNNEI. V was cut by 7 bases and J by 5 bases, with 11 bases left in between. The CDR3 consists of 12 residues. The CDR3 region has the DNA TGTGCCAGCAACGGGGAGTCAACTGAAGCTTTCTTT. Translation gives CASNGESTEAFF.

Only a few counts were recorded for this clonotype. The chain links TRBV9 to TRBJ2-7; 10 bases line up with TRBD2. CDR1 and CDR2 (germline): SGDLS, YYNGEE. V dropped 3 bases and J dropped 7; count of bases not matched to a gene: 10. The CDR3 is 15 residues long. DNA for the CDR3: TGTGCCAGCAGCGCACTAGCGGGAAACGGGGAAGAGCAGTACTTC. Translation gives CASSALAGNGEEQYF.

V gene TRBV5-1 combines with J gene TRBJ2-1; tentatively, D is TRBD2 (5 bases). Germline assignment: CDR1 SGHRS and CDR2 YFSETQ. The CDR3 runs 15 residues. The V and J ends lost 1 base and 3 bases respectively, with 11 bases between them. CDR3 DNA: TGCGCCAGCAGCTTGCAAGGACTCTTCTACAATGAGCAGTTCTTC. Encoded protein: CASSLQGLFYNEQFF.

J is TRBJ2-5 and V is TRBV6-5; D remains ambiguous. This CDR3 has 16 amino acids. Germline lookup yields CDR1 MNHEY and CDR2 SVGAGI. Between the trimmed V and J ends, which lost 4 bases and 3 bases, there was a span of 18 bases. The CDR3 sequence: CASSSSHSPIEETQYF. Written as DNA, the CDR3 is TGTGCCAGCAGTTCCTCGCATAGTCCGATAGAAGAGACCCAGTACTTC.

This chain uses TRBV27 with TRBJ2-7, with 13 bases lining up with TRBD2. CDR1 and CDR2 (germline): MNHEY, SMNVEV (reference sequence). There are 18 residues in the CDR3. The V segment lost 6 bases and the J segment 4 bases; nucleotides outside the gene matches: 15. As DNA, the CDR3 is TGTGCCAGCAGGGGGGGGACTAGCGGGGCAGGGGTGATGTACGAGCAGTACTTC. Amino acids: CASRGGTSGAGVMYEQYF.

This clonotype turned up a few times. The chain has TRBV12-3 or TRBV12-4 and TRBJ1-4; 8 bases fit TRBD1. With 4 bases clipped from V and 6 bases from J, the junction kept 10 bases outside the gene matches. The CDR3 length is 16 residues. In DNA form, the CDR3 reads TGTGCCAGCAGTTCCGATCGAGCAGGGGGCTATGAAAAACTGTTTTTT. It codes for CASSSDRAGGYEKLFF.

This clonotype was observed at least ten times. The chain employs TRBV28 and TRBJ1-1; no reliable D call. Looked up from germline, CDR1 is MDHEN and CDR2 is SYDVKM. The CDR3 length is 12 residues. Trimming pared 7 bases from V and 14 bases from J, leaving 20 bases between. CDR3 sequence: CASIGWSLSLFF. The CDR3, as DNA: TGTGCCAGCATAGGTTGGTCGCTTAGTCTCTTCTTT.

This clonotype has at least ten counts. The chain joins TRBV18 to TRBJ2-3; 7 bases are shared with TRBD1. The CDR3 has 14 residues. Germline assignment: CDR1 KGHSH and CDR2 LQKENI. With V trimmed by 6 bases and J by 6 bases, 9 bases remained unmatched. The chain's CDR3 is CASSLNRGTDTQYF. CDR3 DNA sequence: TGTGCCAGCTCGCTCAACAGGGGAACGGATACGCAGTATTTT.

This clonotype was detected many times. The chain has TRBV6-2 or TRBV6-3 and TRBJ1-2; 8 bases agree with TRBD1. Germline values: CDR1 MNHEY, CDR2 SVGEGT. The V gene end was trimmed by 5 bases and the J gene end by 8 bases; junction bases not matched to a gene: 4. The CDR3 has 12 residues. The CDR3 bases are TGTGCCAGCAGTAACCGACAGGGGGGCTACACCTTC. Translating it yields CASSNRQGGYTF.